These 27 T cell receptor beta chains came from one sample sequenced in a study of blood T cell repertoires in COVID-19. The assay was immunoSEQ multiplex PCR, and TCRdb's table has in-frame clones only and misses some. The sample has around 400,000 clones; over 75% are singletons. The sequenced sample was peripheral blood. The receptor set was obtained from a woman aged 55-69 years with COVID-19, enrolled during active disease.

This chain links TRBV2 with TRBJ2-3; 8 nucleotides agree with TRBD2. Germline V gene lookup returns CDR1 SNHLY and CDR2 FYNNEI. This CDR3 is built from 14 residues. V dropped 6 bases and J dropped 4; count of bases not matched to a gene: 6. Here the CDR3 DNA reads TGTGCCAGCAGAGCTTTCGGGGGGGCAGATACGCAGTATTTT. Residues: CASRAFGGADTQYF.

The V gene is TRBV5-1, the J gene TRBJ2-2, with D possibly matching TRBD2 (6 bases). V was trimmed by 8 bases and J by 0 bases, leaving 11 bases between them. Per germline, CDR1 SGHRS and CDR2 YFSETQ. This CDR3 contains 14 residues. CDR3 nucleotide sequence: TGCGCCAGTACCAGGGAGGCGAACACCGGGGAGCTGTTTTTT. Translation gives CASTREANTGELFF.

The gene calls are TRBV4-2 and TRBJ1-6; 7 nucleotides line up with TRBD1. CDR3 length: 15 residues. J lost 10 bases, V lost 4 bases, and 10 bases had no gene match. From germline, CDR1 is LGHNA and CDR2 YNFKEQ. The CDR3 sequence: CASSPYRDSSSPLHF. The CDR3 coding sequence is TGTGCCAGCAGCCCGTATCGGGACAGCAGCTCACCCCTCCACTTT.

This clone was counted once. V and J are TRBV9 and TRBJ1-3; D unresolved. CDR3 length equals 15 residues. From germline, CDR1 is SGDLS and CDR2 YYNGEE. V was cut by 3 bases and J by 1 base, with 11 bases left in between. The CDR3 DNA follows: TGTGCCAGCAGCGCCCTAGGATTTTCTGGAAACACCATATATTTT. Its protein is CASSALGFSGNTIYF.

The V call is TRBV18, the J call TRBJ2-5; no firm D call. Per germline, CDR1 KGHSH and CDR2 LQKENI. CDR3 length: 14 residues. V lost 2 bases and J 3 bases, leaving 10 bases between the germline ends. The CDR3 nucleotides read TGTGCCAGCTCACCAAGTCTACAGAAAGAGACCCAGTACTTC. It translates to CASSPSLQKETQYF.

The chain couples TRBV5-1 to TRBJ2-2; 8 bases agree with TRBD1. Per germline, CDR1 SGHRS and CDR2 YFSETQ. The CDR3 spans 17 residues. Trimming removed 1 base from V and 0 bases from J; junction bases left unmatched: 5. This chain's CDR3 is CASSLQGAQTNTGELFF. The CDR3 DNA follows: TGCGCCAGCAGCTTGCAGGGGGCGCAGACGAACACCGGGGAGCTGTTTTTT.

The rearrangement uses TRBV10-1 and TRBJ2-1, with a possible D match to TRBD2 (5 bases). Germline values: CDR1 WNHNN, CDR2 SYGVQD (reference sequence). The CDR3 runs to 15 residues. The V end was cut by 6 bases, the J end by 2 bases, with 14 bases between. The CDR3 DNA sequence: TGCGCCAGCAGGGATTCTAGCAACGCCTACAATGAGCAGTTCTTC. Translated, it gives CASRDSSNAYNEQFF.

This clone has a single count. The chain couples TRBV3-1 (or the pseudogene TRBV3-2) to TRBJ1-1, with no clear D. CDR1 LGHDT and CDR2 YNNKEL come from the germline V gene (reference sequence). The V end lost 4 bases, the J end lost 3 bases, and 15 bases lay between the germline ends. The CDR3 is made up of 15 amino acids. CDR3 residues: CASSRLGRVDTEAFF. The CDR3, as DNA: TGTGCCAGCAGCCGGCTGGGGAGGGTTGACACTGAAGCTTTCTTT.

CDR3 sequence: CASSLSAGGSETQYF. The CDR3 DNA follows: TGCGCCAGCAGCTTGAGTGCCGGGGGTTCGGAGACCCAGTACTTC. The chain has TRBV5-1 and TRBJ2-5, with a weak D call TRBD2 (6 bases). CDR1 and CDR2 from the germline V gene are SGHRS and YFSETQ. Trimming took 1 base from V and 5 from J, leaving 15 bases between them. The CDR3 runs to 15 residues. Filled out from reference TRBV5-1 and TRBJ2-5, the complete variable domain reads KAGVTQTPRYLIKTRGQQVTLSCSPISGHRSVSWYQQTPGQGLQFLFEYFSETQRNKGNFPGRFSGRQFSNSRSEMNVSTLELGDSALYLCASSLSAGGSETQYFGPGTRLLVL.

This chain links TRBV19 with TRBJ1-5; D is perhaps TRBD1 (6 bases). There are 14 residues in the CDR3. Trimming stripped 5 bases from V and 4 bases from J, with 12 bases between. CDR1 and CDR2 (germline): LNHDA, SQIVND (reference sequence). The CDR3 loop reads CASSVDRLNQPQHF. The DNA for the CDR3 is TGTGCCAGTAGTGTGGACAGATTAAATCAGCCCCAGCATTTT.

The CDR3 here is CASSLSGGAKHGYTF. The CDR3 region has the DNA TGTGCCAGCAGCTTATCCGGGGGGGCCAAGCACGGCTACACCTTC. The chain recombines TRBV7-9 with TRBJ1-2; D is possibly TRBD1 (6 bases). V was pared by 2 bases and J by 8 bases, with 18 bases between. Looked up from germline, CDR1 is SEHNR and CDR2 is FQNEAQ (reference sequence). The CDR3 is 15 residues long.

V is TRBV12-3 or TRBV12-4 and J is TRBJ2-6, with D perhaps matching TRBD1 (6 bases). The V end lost 6 bases, the J end lost 8 bases, and 11 bases lay between the germline ends. The CDR3 loop spans 13 amino acids. The CDR3 DNA is TGTGCCAGCAGCAACAGGGAGACCAACGTCCTGACTTTC. This codes for CASSNRETNVLTF.

The chain couples TRBV5-1 to TRBJ2-7, with D uncertain. In germline, CDR1 is SGHRS, CDR2 YFSETQ. The CDR3 runs to 16 residues. V was clipped by 4 bases and J by 3 bases, with 20 bases between them. Written as DNA, the CDR3 is TGCGCCAGCAGCGCAACACCAGGATCGGTAGGCTACGAGCAGTACTTC. It is translated as CASSATPGSVGYEQYF.

The chain recombines TRBV5-4 with TRBJ1-1, with a weak D call TRBD1 (5 bases). CDR1 SGHNT and CDR2 YYREEE come from the germline V gene (reference sequence). The germline V and J ends were trimmed by 0 bases and 0 bases, with 12 bases remaining between them. The CDR3 contains 16 residues. CDR3 nucleotide sequence: TGTGCCAGCAGCTTGGATGAAGGACACTTGAACACTGAAGCTTTCTTT. This gives the protein CASSLDEGHLNTEAFF.

The chain uses TRBV5-6 and TRBJ2-7, with D perhaps matching TRBD1 (7 bases). CDR1 is SGHDT and CDR2 is YYEEEE in the germline V gene. The ends were cut back, 5 bases at V and 5 bases at J, with 20 bases in the middle. This CDR3 spans 15 amino acids. CDR3 amino acids: CASRLVGQGGDEQYF. In DNA, the CDR3 is TGTGCCAGCAGATTAGTAGGTCAGGGGGGCGACGAGCAGTACTTC.

The V gene is TRBV24-1, the J gene TRBJ2-1, with a possible D match to TRBD2 (7 bases). Germline CDR1 and CDR2: KGHDR and SFDVKD. The CDR3 runs to 15 residues. V was clipped by 5 bases and J by 13 bases, with 23 bases between them. The CDR3 region has the DNA TGTGCCACCAGTGGACAAGGGGGGGTTACAATGAAACAGTTCTTC. Its translation: CATSGQGGVTMKQFF.

V and J are TRBV15 and TRBJ1-6, with unresolved D. V lost 5 bases to trimming and J lost 7 bases, with 9 bases between them. This CDR3 comprises 13 residues. Germline V lookup: CDR1 LNHNV, CDR2 YYDKDF (reference sequence). The CDR3 DNA reads as TGTGCCACCAGCGTAAATACAAATTCACCCCTCCACTTT. Protein: CATSVNTNSPLHF.

The chain combines TRBV7-3 with TRBJ2-1, with a possible D match to TRBD1 (6 bases). V was clipped by 1 base and J by 4 bases, with 8 bases between them. Germline lookup yields CDR1 SGHTA and CDR2 FQGTGA. The CDR3 consists of 14 residues. The CDR3 nucleotides are TGTGCCAGCAGCTTAAACAGGGCTTACAATGAGCAGTTCTTC. Translated, it gives CASSLNRAYNEQFF.

The chain has TRBV27 and TRBJ2-3; D is undetermined. Germline CDR1 and CDR2: MNHEY and SMNVEV (reference sequence). The CDR3 has 14 residues. Trimming left V 3 bases short and J 12 bases short, with 19 bases between. The CDR3 sequence is CASSFDRGLPGQYF. The CDR3 DNA is TGTGCCAGCAGTTTTGACCGTGGTCTCCCGGGTCAGTATTTT.

This chain links TRBV5-1 with TRBJ1-1; 11 positions agree with TRBD1. V shed 5 bases, J shed 4 bases, and the junction held 4 bases outside the gene matches. CDR1 and CDR2 (germline): SGHRS, YFSETQ. The CDR3 runs 14 residues. The CDR3 sequence is CASRGTGGFTEAFF. Here the CDR3 DNA reads TGCGCCAGCAGGGGGACAGGGGGATTCACTGAAGCTTTCTTT.

The gene calls are TRBV18 and TRBJ2-5; 10 bases are shared with TRBD1. Germline assignment: CDR1 KGHSH and CDR2 LQKENI. The CDR3 has 14 residues. Losses at the gene ends were 4 bases for V and 4 bases for J; bases not matched to a gene: 3. The CDR3 nucleotides are TGTGCCAGCTCACGACAGGGGGCCGGAGAGACCCAGTACTTC. This translates into CASSRQGAGETQYF.

This rearrangement joins TRBV6-6 to TRBJ2-7; 10 nucleotides agree with TRBD1. The CDR3 is made up of 15 amino acids. Germline V CDR1 and CDR2: MNHNY, SVGAGI (reference sequence). V was pared by 2 bases and J by 1 base, with 2 bases of the junction left unmatched. CDR3 residues: CASSYGTGESYEQYF. CDR3 sequence (DNA): TGTGCCAGCAGTTACGGGACAGGGGAATCCTACGAGCAGTACTTC.

This chain links TRBV4-2 with TRBJ1-2; D is perhaps TRBD1 (5 bases). Germline V lookup: CDR1 LGHNA, CDR2 YNFKEQ. This CDR3 is built from 15 residues. The V end was cut by 4 bases, the J end by 7 bases, with 19 bases between. CDR3 residues: CASSPRPRDEVGYTF. CDR3 bases: TGTGCCAGCAGCCCCCGACCCAGGGATGAGGTTGGCTACACCTTC.

The rearrangement links TRBV7-2 to TRBJ1-1, with a weak D call TRBD1 (6 bases). The germline V and J ends were trimmed by 1 base and 2 bases, with 8 bases remaining between them. This CDR3 region has 14 residues. Germline V lookup: CDR1 SGHTA, CDR2 FQGNSA. CDR3 loop: CASSLGQVNTEAFF. In DNA form, the CDR3 reads TGTGCCAGCAGCTTAGGACAGGTTAACACTGAAGCTTTCTTT.

The rearrangement links TRBV9 to TRBJ1-2, with 10 nucleotides matching TRBD1. CDR3 length equals 17 residues. Trimming removed 5 bases from V and 5 bases from J; junction bases left unmatched: 15. Germline CDR1 reads SGDLS; CDR2 reads YYNGEE. The CDR3 DNA sequence: TGTGCCAGCAGTTATCGCCGGACAGGGGGGCTGGAATATGGCTACACCTTC. This sequence encodes CASSYRRTGGLEYGYTF.

The chain links TRBV6-5 to TRBJ2-7; D is perhaps TRBD2 (6 bases). CDR3 length: 14 residues. Germline CDR1 and CDR2: MNHEY and SVGAGI. The V end was cut by 7 bases, the J end by 0 bases, with 13 bases between. The CDR3 is CASKVDGGSYEQYF. The CDR3 coding sequence is TGTGCCAGCAAGGTGGACGGGGGCTCCTACGAGCAGTACTTC.

The chain joins TRBV5-8 to TRBJ2-1; 8 bases are a match to TRBD2. This CDR3 has 14 amino acids. V was pared by 3 bases and J by 6 bases, with 5 bases of the junction left unmatched. CDR1 SGHTS and CDR2 YDEGEE come from the germline V gene. The CDR3 DNA reads as TGTGCCAGCAGCTCGGGGGGGACCCTCAATGAGCAGTTCTTC. It codes for CASSSGGTLNEQFF.